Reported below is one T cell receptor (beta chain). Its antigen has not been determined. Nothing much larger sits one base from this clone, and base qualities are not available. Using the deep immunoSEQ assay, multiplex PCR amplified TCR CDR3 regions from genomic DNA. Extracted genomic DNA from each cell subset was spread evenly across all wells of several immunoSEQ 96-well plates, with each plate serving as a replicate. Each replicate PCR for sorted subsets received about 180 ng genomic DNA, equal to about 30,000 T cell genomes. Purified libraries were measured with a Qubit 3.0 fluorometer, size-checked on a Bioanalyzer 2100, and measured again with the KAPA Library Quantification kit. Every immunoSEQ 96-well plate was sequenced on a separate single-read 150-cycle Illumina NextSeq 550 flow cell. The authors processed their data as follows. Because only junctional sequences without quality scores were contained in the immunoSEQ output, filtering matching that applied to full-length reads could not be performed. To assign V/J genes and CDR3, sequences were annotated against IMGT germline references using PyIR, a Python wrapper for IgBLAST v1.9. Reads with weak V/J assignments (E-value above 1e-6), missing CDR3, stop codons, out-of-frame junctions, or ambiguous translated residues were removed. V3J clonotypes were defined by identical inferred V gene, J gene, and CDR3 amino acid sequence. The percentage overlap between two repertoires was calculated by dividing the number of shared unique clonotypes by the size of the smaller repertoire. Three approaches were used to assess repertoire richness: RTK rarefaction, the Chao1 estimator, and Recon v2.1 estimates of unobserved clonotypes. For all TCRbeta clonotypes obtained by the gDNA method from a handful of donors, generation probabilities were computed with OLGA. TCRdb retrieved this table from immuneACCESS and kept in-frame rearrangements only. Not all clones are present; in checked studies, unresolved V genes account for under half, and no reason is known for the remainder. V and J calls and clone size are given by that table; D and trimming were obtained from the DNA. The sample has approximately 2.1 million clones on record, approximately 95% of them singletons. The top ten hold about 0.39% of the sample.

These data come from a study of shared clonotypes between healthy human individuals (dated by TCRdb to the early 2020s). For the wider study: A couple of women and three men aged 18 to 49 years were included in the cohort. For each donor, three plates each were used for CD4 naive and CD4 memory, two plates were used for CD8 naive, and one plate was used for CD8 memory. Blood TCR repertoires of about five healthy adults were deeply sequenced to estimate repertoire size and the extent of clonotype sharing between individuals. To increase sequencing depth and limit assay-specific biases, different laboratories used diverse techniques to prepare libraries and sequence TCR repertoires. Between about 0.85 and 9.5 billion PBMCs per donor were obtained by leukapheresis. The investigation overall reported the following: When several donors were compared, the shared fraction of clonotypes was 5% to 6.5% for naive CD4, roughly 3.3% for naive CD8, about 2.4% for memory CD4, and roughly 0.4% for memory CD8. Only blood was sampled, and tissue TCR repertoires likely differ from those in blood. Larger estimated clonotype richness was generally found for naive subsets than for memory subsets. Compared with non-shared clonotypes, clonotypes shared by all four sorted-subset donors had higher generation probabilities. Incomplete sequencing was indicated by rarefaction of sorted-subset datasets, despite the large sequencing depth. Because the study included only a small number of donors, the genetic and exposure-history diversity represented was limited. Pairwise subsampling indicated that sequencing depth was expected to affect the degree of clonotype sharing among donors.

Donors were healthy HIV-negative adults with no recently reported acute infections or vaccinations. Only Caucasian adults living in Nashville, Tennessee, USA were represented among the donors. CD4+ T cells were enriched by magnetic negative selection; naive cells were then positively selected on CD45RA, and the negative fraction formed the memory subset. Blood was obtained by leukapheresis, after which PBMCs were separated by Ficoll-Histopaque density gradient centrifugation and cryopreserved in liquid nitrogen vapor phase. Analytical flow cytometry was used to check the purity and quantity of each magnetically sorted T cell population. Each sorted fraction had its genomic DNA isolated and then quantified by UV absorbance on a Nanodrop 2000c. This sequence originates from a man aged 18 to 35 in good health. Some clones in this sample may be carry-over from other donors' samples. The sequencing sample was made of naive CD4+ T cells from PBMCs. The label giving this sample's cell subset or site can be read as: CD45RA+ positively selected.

The CDR3 reads CASSEWRGGYTF. The sequence in DNA is TGTGCCAGCAGTGAATGGAGGGGTGGCTACACCTTC. The chain couples TRBV2 to TRBJ1-2, with TRBD1 perhaps the D gene, on 5 matching bases. CDR1 and CDR2, looked up from the germline V gene, are SNHLY and FYNNEI. Including the terminal cysteine and phenylalanine, the CDR3 comprises 12 residues. The sequence is cut down to CDR3 DNA, 36 bases in frame from base 1. V is shortened by 2 bases, J by 7 bases, and the region joining them spans 8 bases.